What follows are 24 T cell receptor beta chains derived from one specimen sequenced in a study of blood T cell repertoires in COVID-19. Assay: immunoSEQ multiplex PCR; the TCRdb copy retains only in-frame clones and omits some. The data contain about 130,000 clones, around 89% of them singletons. What was sequenced was peripheral blood. All receptors come from a man aged 45 to 65 with active or convalescent COVID-19.

This sequence joins TRBV15 and TRBJ2-1; no definite D call. This CDR3 has 12 residues. V gave up 7 bases and J gave up 8 bases, with 12 bases separating them. Per the germline V gene, CDR1 is LNHNV and CDR2 is YYDKDF (reference sequence). The CDR3 DNA follows: TGTGCCACCACCGAGACAAGGTATGAGCAGTTCTTC. Translated, it gives CATTETRYEQFF.

The gene calls are TRBV5-4 and TRBJ1-1; perhaps TRBD1 as D (6 bases). The CDR3 is 12 residues long. Germline assignment: CDR1 SGHNT and CDR2 YYREEE (reference sequence). The V end was cut by 4 bases, the J end by 4 bases, with 8 bases between. In DNA, the CDR3 is TGTGCCAGCAGCCCCAGGGGCACTGAAGCTTTCTTT. Its translation: CASSPRGTEAFF. Variable domain in full (rest from reference TRBV5-4 and TRBJ1-1): ETGVTQSPTHLIKTRGQQVTLRCSSQSGHNTVSWYQQALGQGPQFIFQYYREEENGRGNFPPRFSGLQFPNYSSELNVNALELDDSALYLCASSPRGTEAFFGQGTRLTVV.

This clone was seen a handful of times. This chain joins TRBV19 and TRBJ1-5; TRBD1 aligns across 7 bases. Germline-derived CDR1 and CDR2 are LNHDA and SQIVND (reference sequence). This CDR3 is 15 amino acids long. The ends lost 7 bases at V and 3 bases at J; junction bases unmatched: 9. CDR3: CASTLGQTYNQPQHF. The CDR3 nucleotides read TGTGCCAGTACCCTGGGACAGACCTACAATCAGCCCCAGCATTTT.

The table lists this clone with a count of one. The rearrangement links TRBV6-6 to TRBJ1-2; D may be TRBD1 (5 bases). This CDR3 is built from 17 residues. The germline V and J ends were trimmed by 5 bases and 5 bases, with 24 bases remaining between them. In germline, CDR1 is MNHNY, CDR2 SVGAGI (reference sequence). The CDR3 spells CASSQLRGGADLYGYTF. For the CDR3, the DNA is TGTGCCAGCAGTCAACTTAGGGGAGGGGCCGACCTATATGGCTACACCTTC.

Written as DNA, the CDR3 is TGCGCCAGCAGCCCCGGGACAGACTACAATGAGCAGTTCTTC. Protein: CASSPGTDYNEQFF. V gene TRBV5-1 combines with J gene TRBJ2-1; 7 nucleotides match TRBD1. The V and J ends lost 4 bases and 3 bases, in that order; junction bases with no gene match: 4. CDR1 and CDR2 from the germline V gene are SGHRS and YFSETQ. The CDR3 is 14 residues long.

The gene calls are TRBV6-2 or TRBV6-3 and TRBJ1-2; D might be TRBD1 (5 bases). The CDR3 totals 14 residues. The V and J ends lost 6 bases and 5 bases respectively, with 16 bases between them. Germline CDR1 MNHEY, CDR2 SVGEGT. The CDR3 is CASSLAGGGYGYTF. In DNA, the CDR3 is TGTGCCAGCAGCCTCGCTGGGGGAGGATATGGCTACACCTTC.

The CDR3 here is CSVGGTEPNQPQHF. CDR3 bases: TGCAGCGTTGGGGGGACAGAACCCAATCAGCCCCAGCATTTT. The rearrangement uses TRBV29-1 and TRBJ1-5; the match to TRBD1 covers 7 bases. V shed 4 bases and J 3 bases; nucleotides not matched to a gene: 6. The germline V gene has CDR1 SQVTM and CDR2 ANQGSEA. The CDR3 is 14 amino acids.

V and J are TRBV18 and TRBJ1-1; D is perhaps TRBD1 (5 bases). The length of the CDR3 is 14 residues. Trimming stripped 3 bases from V and 2 bases from J, with 10 bases between. Germline V gene data show CDR1 as KGHSH and CDR2 as LQKENI. The CDR3 reads CASSPRAFNTEAFF. CDR3 in DNA: TGTGCCAGCTCACCCAGGGCCTTTAACACTGAAGCTTTCTTT.

This chain links TRBV3-1 (or the pseudogene TRBV3-2) with TRBJ1-1, with D perhaps matching TRBD1 (6 bases). The germline V gene has CDR1 LGHDT and CDR2 YNNKEL (reference sequence). Trimming cost V 0 bases and J 9 bases, with 14 bases left between them. The CDR3 runs 14 residues. CDR3 DNA sequence: TGTGCCAGCAGCCAAGATAACAGGGCGACTAAAGCTTTCTTT. It is translated as CASSQDNRATKAFF.

The V gene is TRBV6-4, the J gene TRBJ1-2; possibly TRBD1 for D (6 bases). V was pared by 3 bases and J by 8 bases, with 13 bases between. This CDR3 spans 13 amino acids. The V gene's germline CDR1 is MRHNA and CDR2 SNTAGT. In DNA form, the CDR3 reads TGTGCCAGCAGTGAGAAGACAGGAGGCGGCTACACCTTC. Translated: CASSEKTGGGYTF.

This sequence joins TRBV7-2 and TRBJ1-2; D may be TRBD1 (5 bases). V dropped 2 bases and J dropped 4 bases, with 11 bases sitting between them. Germline V lookup: CDR1 SGHTA, CDR2 FQGNSA. This CDR3 contains 14 residues. DNA of the CDR3: TGTGCCAGCAGCTTAAGGGGTCAGTTCTATGGCTACACCTTC. Its translation is CASSLRGQFYGYTF. Based on the CDR3 plus reference TRBV7-2 and TRBJ1-2, the full variable domain is GAGVSQSPSNKVTEKGKDVELRCDPISGHTALYWYRQSLGQGLEFLIYFQGNSAPDKSGLPSDRFSAERTGGSVSTLTIQRTQQEDSAVYLCASSLRGQFYGYTFGSGTRLTVV.

This rearrangement joins TRBV14 to TRBJ2-1, with 11 bases lining up with TRBD2. In germline, CDR1 is SGHDN, CDR2 FVKESK. V lost 5 bases and J lost 0; bases outside the gene matches: 6. The CDR3 length is 17 residues. The CDR3, as DNA: TGTGCCAGCAGCACCTTTAGCGGGAGGGGCTCCTACAATGAGCAGTTCTTC. It specifies CASSTFSGRGSYNEQFF.

This sequence joins TRBV30 and TRBJ2-1; 12 bases match TRBD1. This CDR3 comprises 20 residues. The junction had 17 bases not matched to a gene; V was cut back by 5 bases and J by 0 bases. The germline gives CDR1 GTSNPN, CDR2 SVGIG (reference sequence). CDR3 loop: CAWEPFSGTGGYLSYNEQFF. CDR3 DNA: TGTGCCTGGGAGCCATTTTCCGGGACAGGGGGCTACCTCTCCTACAATGAGCAGTTCTTC.

CDR3 region: CASSPLGGQETQYF. The CDR3 DNA follows: TGCGCCAGCAGCCCTCTAGGGGGCCAAGAGACCCAGTACTTC. The chain recombines TRBV4-1 with TRBJ2-5, with D perhaps matching TRBD1 (6 bases). Trimming took off 4 bases at V and 1 base at J, with 10 bases between the two ends. This CDR3 is 14 amino acids long. The germline gives CDR1 MGHRA, CDR2 YSYEKL.

The V and J genes are TRBV3-1 (or the pseudogene TRBV3-2) and TRBJ2-3; possibly TRBD2 for D (6 bases). The CDR3 runs 15 residues. Per the germline V gene, CDR1 is LGHDT and CDR2 is YNNKEL (reference sequence). V was clipped by 3 bases and J by 2 bases, with 12 bases between them. The chain's CDR3 is CASSQGTVPTDTQYF. CDR3 DNA: TGTGCCAGCAGCCAGGGGACTGTCCCCACAGATACGCAGTATTTT.

This clone appeared a few times. V usage is TRBV27 and J usage is TRBJ2-5; possibly TRBD1 for D (6 bases). CDR1 and CDR2 (germline): MNHEY, SMNVEV (reference sequence). The CDR3 length is 16 residues. The germline V and J ends were trimmed by 2 bases and 2 bases, with 15 bases remaining between them. CDR3: CASSLHGWDKQETQYF. The CDR3 nucleotides read TGTGCCAGCAGTTTACATGGGTGGGACAAACAAGAGACCCAGTACTTC.

The CDR3 region is CASSERESQETQYF. Written as DNA, the CDR3 is TGTGCCAGCAGTGAAAGGGAGTCCCAAGAGACCCAGTACTTC. This chain joins TRBV2 and TRBJ2-5; maybe TRBD2 (5 bases). The ends were cut back, 2 bases at V and 1 base at J, with 8 bases in the middle. This CDR3 is 14 amino acids long. Germline-derived CDR1 and CDR2 are SNHLY and FYNNEI.

The chain has TRBV10-3 and TRBJ2-1; 9 bases match TRBD1. The germline CDR1 and CDR2 sequences are ENHRY and SYGVKD. Losses at the gene ends were 3 bases for V and 7 bases for J; bases not matched to a gene: 7. The CDR3 runs to 15 residues. CDR3 DNA sequence: TGTGCCATCAGTGATTCGACAGGGGGAAGGAATGAGCAGTTCTTC. Translated, it gives CAISDSTGGRNEQFF.

This rearrangement joins TRBV27 to TRBJ1-5, with 9 bases fitting TRBD1. This CDR3 is built from 14 residues. CDR1 and CDR2 (germline): MNHEY, SMNVEV (reference sequence). V shed 6 bases and J 2 bases; nucleotides not matched to a gene: 2. The CDR3 region is CASRDRGGNQPQHF. The CDR3, as DNA: TGTGCCAGCAGGGACAGGGGTGGCAATCAGCCCCAGCATTTT.

The J gene is TRBJ2-7, the V gene TRBV5-1; 8 bases line up with TRBD2. In germline, CDR1 is SGHRS, CDR2 YFSETQ. Trimming at V came to 2 bases and at J to 0 bases, leaving 7 bases not matched to a gene. The CDR3 spans 16 residues. As DNA, the CDR3 is TGCGCCAGCAGCTTACTAGCGGCCGTGAGCTCCTACGAGCAGTACTTC. The encoded protein is CASSLLAAVSSYEQYF.

The chain has TRBV5-1 and TRBJ2-2; D is perhaps TRBD2 (6 bases). This CDR3 has 15 residues. The ends were cut back, 0 bases at V and 4 bases at J, with 10 bases in the middle. Germline V lookup: CDR1 SGHRS, CDR2 YFSETQ. The CDR3 sequence is CASSLAGVGTGELFF. The DNA for the CDR3 is TGCGCCAGCAGCTTGGCGGGAGTGGGCACCGGGGAGCTGTTTTTT.

The rearrangement uses TRBV27 and TRBJ1-6; 8 nucleotides agree with TRBD1. V shed 5 bases, J shed 7 bases, and the junction held 10 bases outside the gene matches. The CDR3 contains 16 residues. Germline-derived CDR1 and CDR2 are MNHEY and SMNVEV (reference sequence). The CDR3 coding sequence is TGTGCCAGCAGTCAGAAGACAGGGGTAGGGAATTCACCCCTCCACTTT. Its protein is CASSQKTGVGNSPLHF.

This sequence joins TRBV24-1 and TRBJ2-3, with a weak D call TRBD2 (6 bases). Germline lookup yields CDR1 KGHDR and CDR2 SFDVKD. Trimming removed 10 bases from V and 5 bases from J, with 15 bases in between. This CDR3 comprises 13 residues. CDR3 sequence (DNA): TGTGCCACGTCGGGGGAGGTAGGAGATACGCAGTATTTT. This translates into CATSGEVGDTQYF.

The chain recombines TRBV29-1 with TRBJ2-7; D perhaps matches TRBD1 (5 bases). The CDR3 has 15 amino acids. V lost 1 base and J 2 bases, leaving 15 bases between the germline ends. The germline V gene encodes CDR1 SQVTM and CDR2 ANQGSEA. CDR3 sequence reads: CSVEGDRGTTYEQYF. For the CDR3, the DNA is TGCAGCGTTGAAGGGGATAGGGGCACCACCTACGAGCAGTACTTC.